The T cell receptor (beta chain) described here comes from a study of T cells in Graves' hyperthyroidism and ophthalmopathy. Study at large: Peripheral blood was obtained at initial diagnosis, preceding any treatment.

RNA transcripts gave rise to amplified TCR beta CDR3 regions. The primer set for the first-round RT-PCR of the TCR CDR3 was HTBI. TCRdb re-called the multiplex PCR reads with MiXCR, one entry per CDR3 protein. Altogether hundreds of thousands of distinct CDR3 sequences are present, roughly 19% being singletons, with the ten largest covering approximately 37%. V shed 2 bases and J shed 4 bases, with 10 bases lying between them. CDR1 is SGHNT and CDR2 is YYREEE in the germline V gene (reference sequence). The length of the CDR3 is 14 residues. A note on this clonotype: As yet, its antigen is unknown.

Clinical Activity Scores of at least 3, NOSPECS grades of at least 4 and durations under 3 months characterized ophthalmopathy patients. Using approximately 10 ml of fresh peripheral blood, PBMCs were prepared. The study, taken as a whole, reports: Blood held most thyroid clonotypes expanded above 0.001 frequency.

Sequencing used blood. This receptor was obtained from a middle-aged man with Graves' ophthalmopathy. The chain is built from TRBV5-4 and TRBJ1-5; D might be TRBD1 (5 bases). DNA for the CDR3: TGTGCCAGCAGCTTCCAGGGTACGAATCAGCCCCAGCATTTT. This encodes CASSFQGTNQPQHF.